The clone carrying this T cell receptor (beta chain) was seen a few times. Its antigen remains unknown. The authors incorporated unique molecular identifiers into the TCR beta cDNA libraries. Starting from roughly 1.1 to 9.2 million T cells, the study yielded 500,000 or so cDNA molecules. TCRdb re-derived calls from the PCR reads in MiXCR, one entry per CDR3 protein. The sample holds some 690,000 distinct CDR3 sequences, approximately 60% seen once. This entry is derived from a study of post-analysis software for immune sequencing data. Overall study results and limits: Controls had significantly higher normalized Chao1 diversity than multiple sclerosis patients. The study found TRBV5-6, TRBV5-1 and TRBV20-1 among about five TRBV segments more frequent in patients than controls. Strong co-clustering by F measure linked samples that shared a preparation batch.

From germline, CDR1 is SEHNR and CDR2 FQNEAQ (reference sequence). Trimming removed 5 bases from V and 0 bases from J, with 8 bases in between. The CDR3 contains 13 residues. The sample consisted of blood. This sequence joins TRBV7-9 and TRBJ2-7; D is perhaps TRBD2 (5 bases). The clonotype was recovered from a girl aged 2-15 years with multiple sclerosis. CDR3 sequence reads: CASSRESSYEQYF. The CDR3 coding sequence is TGTGCCAGCAGCAGGGAGAGCTCCTACGAGCAGTACTTC.